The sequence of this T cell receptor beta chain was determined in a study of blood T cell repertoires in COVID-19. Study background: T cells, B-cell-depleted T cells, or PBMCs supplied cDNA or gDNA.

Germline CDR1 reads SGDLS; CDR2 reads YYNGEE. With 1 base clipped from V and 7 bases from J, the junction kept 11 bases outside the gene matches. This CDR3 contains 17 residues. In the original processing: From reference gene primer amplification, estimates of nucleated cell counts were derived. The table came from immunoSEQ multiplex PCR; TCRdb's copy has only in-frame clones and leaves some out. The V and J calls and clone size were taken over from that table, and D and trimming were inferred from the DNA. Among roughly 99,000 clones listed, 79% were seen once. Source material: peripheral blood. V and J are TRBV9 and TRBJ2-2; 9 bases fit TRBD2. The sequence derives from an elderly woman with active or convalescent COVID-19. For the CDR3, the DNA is TGTGCCAGCAGCGTATCGACTAGCGGACCCCGGGGCGGGGAGCTGTTTTTT. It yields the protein CASSVSTSGPRGGELFF. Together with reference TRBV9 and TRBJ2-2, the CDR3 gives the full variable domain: DSGVTQTPKHLITATGQRVTLRCSPRSGDLSVYWYQQSLDQGLQFLIQYYNGEERAKGNILERFSAQQFPDLHSELNLSSLELGDSALYFCASSVSTSGPRGGELFFGEGSRLTVL.